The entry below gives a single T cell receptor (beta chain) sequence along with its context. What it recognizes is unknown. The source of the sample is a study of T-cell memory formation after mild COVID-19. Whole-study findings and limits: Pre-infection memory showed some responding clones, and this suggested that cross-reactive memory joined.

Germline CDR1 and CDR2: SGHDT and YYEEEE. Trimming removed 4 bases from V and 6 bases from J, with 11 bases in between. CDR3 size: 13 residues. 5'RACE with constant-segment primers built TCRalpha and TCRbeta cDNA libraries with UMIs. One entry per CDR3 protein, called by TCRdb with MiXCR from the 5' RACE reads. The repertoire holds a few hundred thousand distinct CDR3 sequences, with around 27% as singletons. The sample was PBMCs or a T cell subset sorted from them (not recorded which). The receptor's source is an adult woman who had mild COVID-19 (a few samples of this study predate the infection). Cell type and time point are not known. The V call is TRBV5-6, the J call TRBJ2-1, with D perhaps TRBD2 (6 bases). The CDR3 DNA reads TGTGCCAGCAGCGTTCGGGAGACCAATGAGCAGTTCTTC. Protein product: CASSVRETNEQFF.